The rows below give T cell receptor beta chains drawn from one sample of a study of blood T cell repertoires in COVID-19. Sequenced by immunoSEQ multiplex PCR; TCRdb stores in-frame clones only, minus some. Among roughly 200,000 clones listed, 75% to 90% were seen once. Material for sequencing was PBMCs or T cells enriched from blood (not recorded which). These receptors were obtained from a woman in her 30s who had been exposed to COVID-19. Each CDR3 is given with its conserved first and last residue. Fields, in order: clone size, V gene, D gene, J gene, CDR3 DNA, CDR3 protein. D genes are given only for firm matches. Clone size appears in some rows only: once, few, many, or a class for an expanded clone.

-	TRBV15	TRBD1	TRBJ1-2	TGTGCCACCAGCAACCTACCGGGACAGGGGGCCAACTATGGCTACACCTTC	CATSNLPGQGANYGYTF
once	TRBV14	TRBD2	TRBJ2-2	TGTGCCAGCAGCCAAGATTGGCTAGCGGGGGTCACCGGGGAGCTGTTTTTT	CASSQDWLAGVTGELFF
-	TRBV24-1	TRBD1	TRBJ2-6	TGTGCCCCCTCGGGGGACAGGCGTTACTCTGGGGCCAACGTCCTGACTTTC	CAPSGDRRYSGANVLTF
-	TRBV3-1/TRBV3-2	TRBD2	TRBJ2-5	TGTGCCAGCAGCCAAGGCGGGGGGGCTGGGGAGACCCAGTACTTC	CASSQGGGAGETQYF
few	TRBV2	TRBD1	TRBJ1-1	TGTGCCAGCATCCGGGAGGGGGCCATGAACACTGAAGCTTTCTTT	CASIREGAMNTEAFF
-	TRBV10-3	TRBD1	TRBJ1-1	TGTGCCATCAGTGAGCTACAGGGGGCGGGGGGATCGATGGCTTTCTTT	CAISELQGAGGSMAFF
-	TRBV19	TRBD1	TRBJ1-2	TGTGCCAGTAGGCCCCCCGGGACAGCCAACTATGGCTACACCTTC	CASRPPGTANYGYTF
-	TRBV9	TRBD1	TRBJ2-7	TGTGCCAGCAGCTCGACAGGGTTGAGCTACGAGCAGTACTTC	CASSSTGLSYEQYF
-	TRBV5-1	-	TRBJ1-2	TGCGCCAGCAGCGCCGGGACTGCCTATGGCTACACCTTC	CASSAGTAYGYTF
-	TRBV11-2	TRBD1	TRBJ2-7	TGTGCCAGCAGCCCAGGACAGGGCCTGCCTTACGAGCAGTACTTC	CASSPGQGLPYEQYF
-	TRBV19	-	TRBJ1-2	TGTGCCAGTATCGGTCCCTTCTATGGCTACACCTTC	CASIGPFYGYTF
few	TRBV9	TRBD2	TRBJ2-3	TGTGCCAGCAGCGTCCTAGCGGGGGCCCCTGATACGCAGTATTTT	CASSVLAGAPDTQYF
-	TRBV2	-	TRBJ1-5	TGTGCCAGCAGCCAACAGGGATTCAATAGCAATCAGCCCCAGCATTTT	CASSQQGFNSNQPQHF
-	TRBV24-1	-	TRBJ1-1	TGTGCCACCAGTGATACCCGACAGAAAGGGACTGAAGCTTTCTTT	CATSDTRQKGTEAFF
-	TRBV29-1	-	TRBJ2-1	TGCAGCGTTGGCCTACTAGGAGGGATAGCTAGCTCCTACAATGAGCAGTTCTTC	CSVGLLGGIASSYNEQFF
-	TRBV6-7	-	TRBJ2-6	TGTGCCGTGGCGTTGGGGGCTCCTGGGGCCAACGTCCTGACTTTC	CAVALGAPGANVLTF
few	TRBV12-3/TRBV12-4	-	TRBJ2-2	TGTGCCAGCTGGGGAGCGGGCGGGGAGCTGTTTTTT	CASWGAGGELFF
-	TRBV5-1	-	TRBJ1-1	TGCGCCAGCAGCTTGGCCGGGGGGCTTACTGAAGCTTTCTTT	CASSLAGGLTEAFF
-	TRBV19	-	TRBJ2-3	TGTGCCAGTAGTAGCAAGACCCGGGGGTATCCAGATACGCAGTATTTT	CASSSKTRGYPDTQYF
-	TRBV27	TRBD1	TRBJ2-2	TGTGCCAGCAGTCCAGGGACAGGGGAGTACACCGGGGAGCTGTTTTTT	CASSPGTGEYTGELFF
-	TRBV19	-	TRBJ2-6	TGTGCCAGTAGCACGACAGGTTCTGGGGCCAACGTCCTGACTTTC	CASSTTGSGANVLTF
few	TRBV9	TRBD1	TRBJ1-6	TGTGCCAGCAGCGCATCCTCAGGGGGTGGGTACTCACCCCTCCACTTT	CASSASSGGGYSPLHF
few	TRBV11-2	-	TRBJ1-4	TGTGCCAGCACCCTGGGACAAACTAATGAAAAACTGTTTTTT	CASTLGQTNEKLFF
-	TRBV5-4	-	TRBJ2-2	TGTGCCAGCAGCTTGGCAGGGGTGGGGGCGACCGGGGAGCTGTTTTTT	CASSLAGVGATGELFF
-	TRBV5-4	TRBD1	TRBJ1-2	TGTGCCAGCAGCACCGGACGGGACAGGGGTCGCTCCTATGGCTACACCTTC	CASSTGRDRGRSYGYTF
-	TRBV5-1	-	TRBJ1-1	TGCGCCAGCAGCCTTGTTCCGGGCACTGAAGCTTTCTTT	CASSLVPGTEAFF
few	TRBV5-6	TRBD1	TRBJ1-6	TGTGCCAGCAGCTTCGGACAGGGTAACAGAAATTCACCCCTCCACTTT	CASSFGQGNRNSPLHF
-	TRBV27	TRBD2	TRBJ2-7	TGTGCCAGCAGTTTTATAGCGGGGACCCAATTGGAGCAGTACTTC	CASSFIAGTQLEQYF
-	TRBV10-2	-	TRBJ1-5	TGCGCCAGCAGTGAGGTAGCTCAGCCCCAGCATTTT	CASSEVAQPQHF
-	TRBV11-3	TRBD1	TRBJ1-1	TGTGCCAGCAGCTTACCACTGACAGGGGGGAAGACTGAAGCTTTCTTT	CASSLPLTGGKTEAFF
-	TRBV19	TRBD1	TRBJ1-6	TGTGCCAGTAGTAGCCAGATGGGACAGGGAATTTCACCCCTCCACTTT	CASSSQMGQGISPLHF
-	TRBV2	-	TRBJ2-5	TGTGCCAGCAGTGATAGAGAGACCCAGTACTTC	CASSDRETQYF
-	TRBV5-1	TRBD1	TRBJ1-1	TGCGCCAGCAGCTTGGCCGGAGAGACAGGGGGTCGGAACACTGAAGCTTTCTTT	CASSLAGETGGRNTEAFF
-	TRBV20-1	-	TRBJ1-2	TGCAGGGGGGGAGAGTATGGCTACACCTTC	CRGGEYGYTF
-	TRBV11-2	TRBD2	TRBJ2-3	TGTGCCAGCAGCTCTAGACTAGCGGGGGTGGCAGATACGCAGTATTTT	CASSSRLAGVADTQYF
-	TRBV5-1	-	TRBJ2-7	TGCGCCAGCAGCTTGAGGGGCCGACAGCTGGACGAGCAGTACTTC	CASSLRGRQLDEQYF
-	TRBV30	-	TRBJ1-1	TGTGCCTGGAGTGCCCCCGGGGGTAGGACTGAAGCTTTCTTT	CAWSAPGGRTEAFF
few	TRBV11-2	TRBD1	TRBJ1-5	TGTGCCAGCAGCTTAGGGTCCGGGACAGGGTATCAGCCCCAGCATTTT	CASSLGSGTGYQPQHF
-	TRBV6-5	TRBD1	TRBJ1-2	TGTGCCAGCACGGGACAGGGTTTTCGGGGCTACACCTTC	CASTGQGFRGYTF
once	TRBV2	-	TRBJ1-6	TGTGCCAGCAGTGAAAGCGGACAGTCTAATTCACCCCTCCACTTT	CASSESGQSNSPLHF
-	TRBV5-1	TRBD1	TRBJ2-1	TGCGCCAGCAGCTTGGCCCGAGACAGGGGAAACGTTGAGCAGTTCTTC	CASSLARDRGNVEQFF
-	TRBV13	-	TRBJ1-3	TGTGCCAGCAGCTTAGGCAGGGGCTCTGGAAACACCATATATTTT	CASSLGRGSGNTIYF
-	TRBV6-5	TRBD2	TRBJ2-7	TGTGCCAGCAGCCTTAGCGGGGGGGACGCCTACGAGCAGTACTTC	CASSLSGGDAYEQYF
-	TRBV6-5	-	TRBJ1-4	TGTGCCAGCAGTTCGGAGGCCGGTTGGGAAAAACTGTTTTTT	CASSSEAGWEKLFF
-	TRBV11-2	-	TRBJ1-1	TGTGCCAGCAGCCCGCCCCTGGACTGGAACACTGAAGCTTTCTTT	CASSPPLDWNTEAFF
-	TRBV7-9	-	TRBJ1-2	TGTGCCAGCGACATAGGGGGGGCTAACTATGGCTACACCTTC	CASDIGGANYGYTF
few	TRBV24-1	-	TRBJ2-5	TGTGCCACCAGTAACAGCGAGACCCAGTACTTC	CATSNSETQYF
-	TRBV2	-	TRBJ1-6	TGTGCCAGCAGTCAGACAGCAAATTCACCCCTCCACTTT	CASSQTANSPLHF
-	TRBV19	-	TRBJ1-2	TGTGCCAGTAGTAATAGGCTGGACAGCAATGGCTACACCTTC	CASSNRLDSNGYTF